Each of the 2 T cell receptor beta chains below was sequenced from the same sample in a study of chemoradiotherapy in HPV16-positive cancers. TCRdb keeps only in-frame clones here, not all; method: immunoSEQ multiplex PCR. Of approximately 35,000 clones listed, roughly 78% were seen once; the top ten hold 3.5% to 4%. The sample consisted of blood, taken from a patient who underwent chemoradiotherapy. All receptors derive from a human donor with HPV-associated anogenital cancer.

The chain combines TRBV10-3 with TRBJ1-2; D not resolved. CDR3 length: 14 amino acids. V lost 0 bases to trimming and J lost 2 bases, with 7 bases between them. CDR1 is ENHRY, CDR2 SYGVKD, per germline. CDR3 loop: CAISESETNYGYTF. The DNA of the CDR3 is TGTGCCATCAGTGAGTCAGAGACCAACTATGGCTACACCTTC.

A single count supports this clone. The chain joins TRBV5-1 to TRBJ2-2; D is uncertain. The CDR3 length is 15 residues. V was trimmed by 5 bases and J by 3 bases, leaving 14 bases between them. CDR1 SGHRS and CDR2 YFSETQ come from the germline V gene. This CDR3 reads CASSLAVVDTGELFF. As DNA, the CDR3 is TGCGCCAGCAGTCTGGCTGTTGTCGACACCGGGGAGCTGTTTTTT.